These 31 T cell receptor beta chains were sequenced from one sample in a study of cytomegalovirus exposure and HLA in healthy donors (dated by TCRdb to between 2016 and 2019). The method behind the library was the immunoSEQ multiplex PCR assay. For the multiplex PCR, a mixture combining 60 forward primers for TCR Vbeta segments and 13 reverse primers for TCR Jbeta segments was used. TCRdb stores this immuneACCESS table with in-frame sequences only. Part of the clones is absent; in the studies checked, under half of the shortfall reflects unresolved V genes, and no reason is known for the rest. A total of approximately 150,000 clones appear in this sample, 84% of them only once. The ten largest account for 4.8% of the sample. Material: PBMCs. These TCRs come from a girl between 5 and 17 years old in good health and CMV-seropositive.

The chain links TRBV5-5 to TRBJ1-6; D possibly corresponds to TRBD1 (6 bases). There are 15 residues in the CDR3. V dropped 4 bases and J dropped 4 bases, with 12 bases sitting between them. CDR1 and CDR2 from the germline V gene are SGHKS and YYEKEE (reference sequence). CDR3 sequence (DNA): TGTGCCAGCAGCGACCAACAGGGTTATAATTCACCCCTCCACTTT. Its protein product is CASSDQQGYNSPLHF.

The rearrangement uses TRBV6-1 and TRBJ2-3; 8 positions match TRBD2. Germline values: CDR1 MNHNS, CDR2 SASEGT. Losses at the gene ends were 7 bases for V and 1 base for J; bases not matched to a gene: 7. This CDR3 comprises 15 residues. CDR3 loop: CASTLTSARTDTQYF. The CDR3 DNA reads as TGTGCCAGCACATTGACTAGCGCTCGCACAGATACGCAGTATTTT.

The genes are TRBV6-5 and TRBJ2-1; TRBD2 agrees at 10 bases. Germline trimming cut 0 bases from V and 9 bases from J; bases unmatched to any gene: 8. Germline V CDR1 and CDR2: MNHEY, SVGAGI. The CDR3 spans 16 residues. CDR3 sequence reads: CASSYSGSGGAGEQFF. CDR3 DNA sequence: TGTGCCAGCAGTTACTCGGGAAGCGGGGGGGCGGGTGAGCAGTTCTTC.

This chain joins TRBV18 and TRBJ1-2, with 9 nucleotides matching TRBD1. The V and J ends lost 3 bases and 4 bases, in that order; junction bases with no gene match: 6. Germline-derived CDR1 and CDR2 are KGHSH and LQKENI. The CDR3 sequence is 15 residues long. The CDR3 protein is CASSPRDRAGYGYTF. In nucleotides, the CDR3 is TGTGCCAGCTCACCCCGGGACAGGGCCGGCTATGGCTACACCTTC.

This chain connects TRBV6-1 to TRBJ2-7; the match to TRBD1 covers 7 bases. Trimming took 5 bases from V and 5 from J; bases not matched to a gene: 9. This CDR3 comprises 14 residues. Germline values: CDR1 MNHNS, CDR2 SASEGT. CDR3: CASSPTGSPNEQYF. The DNA for the CDR3 is TGTGCCAGCAGTCCGACAGGGTCCCCCAACGAGCAGTACTTC.

The chain couples TRBV9 to TRBJ2-3; TRBD2 aligns across 7 bases. The CDR3 runs 15 residues. J gave up 3 bases and V 2 bases, and 6 bases lay outside the gene matches. Per the germline V gene, CDR1 is SGDLS and CDR2 is YYNGEE. CDR3 bases: TGTGCCAGCAGCGTGACAAGCGGGGAAACAGATACGCAGTATTTT. Translated, it gives CASSVTSGETDTQYF. The full variable domain, its missing parts supplied by reference TRBV9 and TRBJ2-3, is DSGVTQTPKHLITATGQRVTLRCSPRSGDLSVYWYQQSLDQGLQFLIQYYNGEERAKGNILERFSAQQFPDLHSELNLSSLELGDSALYFCASSVTSGETDTQYFGPGTRLTVL.

Comment on this clone: Other DNA sequences in the same sample also yield this CDR3. This chain joins TRBV5-1 and TRBJ1-1; D possibly corresponds to TRBD1 (5 bases). The CDR3 is made up of 15 amino acids. V was shortened by 0 bases and J by 0 bases, with 9 bases between the two germline ends. In germline, CDR1 is SGHRS, CDR2 YFSETQ. CDR3: CASSLVAGLNTEAFF. DNA for the CDR3: TGCGCCAGCAGCTTGGTGGCAGGGCTGAACACTGAAGCTTTCTTT.

V gene TRBV25-1 combines with J gene TRBJ1-5; the D gene is possibly TRBD1 (5 bases). With 7 bases removed from V and 2 bases from J, the gap between germline ends came to 9 bases. The CDR3 spans 13 residues. Germline V CDR1 and CDR2: MGHDK, SYGVNS. For the CDR3, the DNA is TGTGCCAGCACGGTCAGGGGCAATCAGCCCCAGCATTTT. Residues: CASTVRGNQPQHF.

This sequence joins TRBV7-9 and TRBJ1-3; 9 bases match TRBD1. Trimming removed 5 bases from V and 0 bases from J; junction bases left unmatched: 8. The CDR3 length is 17 residues. The V gene's germline CDR1 is SEHNR and CDR2 FQNEAQ (reference sequence). As DNA, the CDR3 is TGTGCCAGCAGCCTAGACAGGGGGTTCCTCTCTGGAAACACCATATATTTT. Protein product: CASSLDRGFLSGNTIYF.

This chain joins TRBV19 and TRBJ1-6; D not certain. The V and J ends lost 9 bases and 0 bases respectively, with 9 bases between them. Germline CDR1 is LNHDA and CDR2 is SQIVND (reference sequence). CDR3 length: 14 residues. The CDR3 loop reads CASCDSSYNSPLHF. The CDR3 DNA follows: TGTGCCAGCTGCGATAGCTCCTATAATTCACCCCTCCACTTT.

The J gene is TRBJ2-7, the V gene TRBV9; 7 nucleotides match TRBD1. The CDR3 contains 13 residues. CDR1 is SGDLS, CDR2 YYNGEE, per germline. V shed 3 bases and J 6 bases; nucleotides not matched to a gene: 6. CDR3 sequence reads: CASSGSTGSEQYF. In DNA, the CDR3 is TGTGCCAGCAGCGGATCGACAGGGTCCGAGCAGTACTTC.

The chain is built from TRBV9 and TRBJ2-2; 7 bases map to TRBD2. Germline CDR1 is SGDLS and CDR2 is YYNGEE. This CDR3 comprises 15 residues. Trimming removed 0 bases from V and 7 bases from J; junction bases left unmatched: 6. In DNA form, the CDR3 reads TGTGCCAGCAGCGTAGTGACGGGGACTAACGGGGAGCTGTTTTTT. Protein product: CASSVVTGTNGELFF.

V and J are TRBV7-8 and TRBJ1-1; tentatively, D is TRBD1 (6 bases). The V gene's germline CDR1 is SGHVS and CDR2 FQNEAQ. The V end was cut by 3 bases, the J end by 7 bases, with 21 bases between. There are 16 residues in the CDR3. The CDR3 region is CASSFFLQGRIDEAFF. DNA for the CDR3: TGTGCCAGCAGCTTTTTTTTGCAGGGGCGCATAGATGAAGCTTTCTTT.

This chain connects TRBV5-8 to TRBJ2-1; 9 nucleotides agree with TRBD2. V was clipped by 1 base and J by 7 bases; unmatched bases: 3. CDR1 and CDR2 (germline): SGHTS, YDEGEE. The CDR3 has 14 amino acids. The CDR3 DNA is TGTGCCAGCAGCTTGCGCACTAGCGGGAATGAGCAGTTCTTC. Amino acids: CASSLRTSGNEQFF. Supplemented by reference TRBV5-8 and TRBJ2-1, the full variable domain reads EAGVTQSPTHLIKTRGQQATLRCSPISGHTSVYWYQQALGLGLQFLLWYDEGEERNRGNFPPRFSGRQFPNYSSELNVNALELEDSALYLCASSLRTSGNEQFFGPGTRLTVL.

The V and J genes are TRBV29-1 and TRBJ1-2; D ambiguous. Trimming cost V 6 bases and J 8 bases, with 13 bases left between them. Germline V gene lookup returns CDR1 SQVTM and CDR2 ANQGSEA. This CDR3 comprises 11 residues. The chain's CDR3 is CSVVGREGYTF. The CDR3 DNA reads TGCAGCGTCGTGGGCCGGGAGGGCTACACCTTC.

This chain links TRBV4-1 with TRBJ1-1; TRBD1 is a possible D gene (5 bases). The CDR3 length is 14 residues. The germline V gene encodes CDR1 MGHRA and CDR2 YSYEKL. Trimming shortened V by 3 bases and J by 5 bases, and 13 bases separated the two germline ends. In DNA form, the CDR3 reads TGCGCCAGCAGCCACCAGGGTAGGTCAACTGAAGCTTTCTTT. Protein product: CASSHQGRSTEAFF.

The V gene is TRBV2, the J gene TRBJ2-5, with 9 bases that match TRBD2. V was clipped by 6 bases and J by 5 bases; unmatched bases: 16. The CDR3 consists of 17 residues. The germline V gene encodes CDR1 SNHLY and CDR2 FYNNEI. The DNA of the CDR3 is TGTGCCAGCAGCAGCGGGGGGCAGGCAGTCGGTCGGGAGACCCAGTACTTC. Protein: CASSSGGQAVGRETQYF.

DNA of the CDR3: TGTGCCAGCAGTTTCTACTCCACGAACACCGGGGAGCTGTTTTTT. Encoded protein: CASSFYSTNTGELFF. This rearrangement joins TRBV6-5 to TRBJ2-2, with D unresolved. In germline, CDR1 is MNHEY, CDR2 SVGAGI. The CDR3 contains 15 residues. Trimming cost V 4 bases and J 0 bases, with 9 bases left between them.

The rearrangement uses TRBV5-8 and TRBJ2-7, with TRBD1 matching over 7 bases. CDR1 and CDR2 from the germline V gene are SGHTS and YDEGEE. The CDR3 length is 17 residues. Germline trimming cut 2 bases from V and 2 bases from J; bases unmatched to any gene: 13. CDR3 protein: CASSFGTGTDYTYEQYF. The DNA of the CDR3 is TGTGCCAGCAGCTTCGGTACCGGGACAGACTACACCTACGAGCAGTACTTC.

The chain joins TRBV12-5 to TRBJ2-1, with a tentative D call TRBD2 (7 bases). This CDR3 is 15 amino acids long. The V end was cut by 3 bases, the J end by 8 bases, with 17 bases between. The germline V gene has CDR1 LGHNT and CDR2 FRNRAP. This chain's CDR3 is CASGFGPGGLDEQFF. DNA for the CDR3: TGTGCTAGTGGTTTCGGACCGGGGGGCTTGGATGAGCAGTTCTTC.

The V and J genes are TRBV19 and TRBJ1-4; no firm D call. The CDR3 contains 14 residues. Germline values: CDR1 LNHDA, CDR2 SQIVND (reference sequence). Trimming stripped 3 bases from V and 0 bases from J, with 5 bases between. Written as DNA, the CDR3 is TGTGCCAGTAGTATCAGATCAACTAATGAAAAACTGTTTTTT. It encodes CASSIRSTNEKLFF.

The V gene is TRBV7-8, the J gene TRBJ1-1; a possible D gene is TRBD1 (5 bases). The V and J ends lost 7 bases and 6 bases respectively, with 15 bases between them. The CDR3 covers 13 residues. The germline V gene encodes CDR1 SGHVS and CDR2 FQNEAQ. CDR3 coding DNA: TGTGCCAGCATCCCCAGGGATAACGCTGAAGCTTTCTTT. Its protein is CASIPRDNAEAFF.

The genes are TRBV19 and TRBJ1-1; D unresolved. Per germline, CDR1 LNHDA and CDR2 SQIVND (reference sequence). Deletions cut 8 bases from V and 2 bases from J, with 12 bases between. CDR3 length: 13 residues. The CDR3 DNA reads as TGTGCCAGTTTAGCCAGTAGCAACACTGAAGCTTTCTTT. This gives the protein CASLASSNTEAFF.

The J gene is TRBJ1-1, the V gene TRBV9, with D maybe TRBD1 (5 bases). The CDR3 is 15 residues long. Per the germline V gene, CDR1 is SGDLS and CDR2 is YYNGEE. Trimming shortened V by 3 bases and J by 0 bases, and 12 bases separated the two germline ends. The CDR3 coding sequence is TGTGCCAGCAGCGCAACGACAGTCATGAACACTGAAGCTTTCTTT. It codes for CASSATTVMNTEAFF. The full variable domain, in which reference TRBV9 and TRBJ1-1 provide the parts outside the CDR3, is DSGVTQTPKHLITATGQRVTLRCSPRSGDLSVYWYQQSLDQGLQFLIQYYNGEERAKGNILERFSAQQFPDLHSELNLSSLELGDSALYFCASSATTVMNTEAFFGQGTRLTVV.

The chain has TRBV4-1 and TRBJ2-6; TRBD1 is a possible D gene (6 bases). The CDR3 length is 16 residues. The germline V and J ends were trimmed by 3 bases and 13 bases, with 22 bases remaining between them. Germline CDR1 and CDR2: MGHRA and YSYEKL. CDR3 coding DNA: TGCGCCAGCAGCCATCTCCCCCAGGGGCGCGCGGAAGTCCTGACTTTC. As protein: CASSHLPQGRAEVLTF.

The chain uses TRBV11-2 and TRBJ2-7; tentative D call: TRBD1 (7 bases). The length of the CDR3 is 15 residues. The germline V gene has CDR1 SGHAT and CDR2 FQNNGV. Trimming removed 7 bases from V and 6 bases from J, with 22 bases in between. CDR3 coding DNA: TGTGCCAGCACCGCGGGGAGACAGGGTTATAGCGAGCAGTACTTC. Amino acid sequence: CASTAGRQGYSEQYF.

Worth noting for this clone: Other nucleotide sequences from this sample produce the same CDR3. V usage is TRBV11-3 and J usage is TRBJ2-3, with a weak D call TRBD1 (5 bases). The CDR3 loop spans 12 amino acids. The germline V gene has CDR1 SGHNT and CDR2 YENEEA. Trimming removed 4 bases from V and 5 bases from J, with 7 bases in between. CDR3 coding DNA: TGTGCCAGCAGCTCTAGGGGAGATACGCAGTATTTT. Amino acids: CASSSRGDTQYF.

The V gene is TRBV5-1, the J gene TRBJ1-2; D uncertain. Looked up from germline, CDR1 is SGHRS and CDR2 is YFSETQ. CDR3 size: 13 residues. Trimming took off 1 base at V and 2 bases at J, with 6 bases between the two ends. CDR3 residues: CASSLSGNYGYTF. CDR3 sequence (DNA): TGCGCCAGCAGCTTGAGCGGAAACTATGGCTACACCTTC.

The J gene is TRBJ1-1, the V gene TRBV5-4; 8 bases are a match to TRBD1. This CDR3 has 14 amino acids. The germline V gene encodes CDR1 SGHNT and CDR2 YYREEE (reference sequence). The ends lost 5 bases at V and 1 base at J; junction bases unmatched: 4. As DNA, the CDR3 is TGTGCCAGCAGGTCGGACAGGGCGAACACTGAAGCTTTCTTT. Translating it yields CASRSDRANTEAFF. Complete variable domain (other parts from reference TRBV5-4 and TRBJ1-1): ETGVTQSPTHLIKTRGQQVTLRCSSQSGHNTVSWYQQALGQGPQFIFQYYREEENGRGNFPPRFSGLQFPNYSSELNVNALELDDSALYLCASRSDRANTEAFFGQGTRLTVV.

This clone has only one observation. The chain joins TRBV7-2 to TRBJ2-5, with 10 bases aligning to TRBD2. The CDR3 contains 15 residues. From germline, CDR1 is SGHTA and CDR2 FQGNSA. V trimming: 6 bases; J trimming: 7 bases; junction bases outside the gene matches: 11. The CDR3 sequence: CASREIAGGSGTQYF. The CDR3 DNA reads TGTGCCAGCAGAGAAATAGCGGGGGGTTCGGGGACCCAGTACTTC.

The chain combines TRBV7-3 with TRBJ2-7; 8 bases match TRBD2. CDR1 SGHTA and CDR2 FQGTGA come from the germline V gene. CDR3 length: 15 residues. With V trimmed by 2 bases and J by 0 bases, 3 bases remained unmatched. CDR3 sequence: CASSLSGGASYEQYF. Here the CDR3 DNA reads TGTGCCAGCAGCTTATCGGGGGGGGCCTCCTACGAGCAGTACTTC.